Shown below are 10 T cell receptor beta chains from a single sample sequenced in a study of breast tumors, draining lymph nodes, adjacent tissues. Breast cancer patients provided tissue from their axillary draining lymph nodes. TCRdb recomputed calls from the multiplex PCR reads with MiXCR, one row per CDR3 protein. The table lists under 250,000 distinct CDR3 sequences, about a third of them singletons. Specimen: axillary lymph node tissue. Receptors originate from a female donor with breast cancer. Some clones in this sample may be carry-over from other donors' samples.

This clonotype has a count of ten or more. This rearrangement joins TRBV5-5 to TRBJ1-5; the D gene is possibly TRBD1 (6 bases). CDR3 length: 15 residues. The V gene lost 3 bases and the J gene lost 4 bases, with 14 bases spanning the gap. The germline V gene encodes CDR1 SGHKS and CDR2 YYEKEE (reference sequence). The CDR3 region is CASSSRGGGNQPQHF. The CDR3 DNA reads TGTGCCAGCAGCTCCCGAGGGGGGGGGAATCAGCCCCAGCATTTT. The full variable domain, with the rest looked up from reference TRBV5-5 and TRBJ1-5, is DAGVTQSPTHLIKTRGQQVTLRCSPISGHKSVSWYQQVLGQGPQFIFQYYEKEERGRGNFPDRFSARQFPNYSSELNVNALLLGDSALYLCASSSRGGGNQPQHFGDGTRLSIL.

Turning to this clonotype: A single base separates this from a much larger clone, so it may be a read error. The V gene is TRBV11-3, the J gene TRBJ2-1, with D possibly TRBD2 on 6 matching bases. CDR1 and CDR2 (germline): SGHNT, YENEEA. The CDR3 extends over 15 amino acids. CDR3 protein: CASSLGLAYYNGQFF. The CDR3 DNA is TGTGCCAGCAGCTTGGGCCTAGCGTACTACAATGGGCAGTTCTTC.

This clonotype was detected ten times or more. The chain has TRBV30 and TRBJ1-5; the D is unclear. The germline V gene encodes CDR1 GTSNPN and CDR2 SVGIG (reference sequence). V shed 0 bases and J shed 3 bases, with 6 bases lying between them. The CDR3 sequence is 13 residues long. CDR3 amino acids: CAWSVQTNQPQHF. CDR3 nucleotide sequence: TGTGCCTGGAGTGTACAGACCAATCAGCCCCAGCATTTT.

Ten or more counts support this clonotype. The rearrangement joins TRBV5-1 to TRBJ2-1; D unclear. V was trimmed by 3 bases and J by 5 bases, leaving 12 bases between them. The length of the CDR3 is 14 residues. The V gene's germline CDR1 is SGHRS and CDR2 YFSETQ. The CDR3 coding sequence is TGCGCCAGCAGCTCGACGGGTCGGAACAATGAGCAGTTCTTC. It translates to CASSSTGRNNEQFF.

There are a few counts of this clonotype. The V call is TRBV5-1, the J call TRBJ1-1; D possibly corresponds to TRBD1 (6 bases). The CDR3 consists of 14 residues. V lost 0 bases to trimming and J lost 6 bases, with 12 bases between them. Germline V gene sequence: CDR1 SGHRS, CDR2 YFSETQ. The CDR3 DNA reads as TGCGCCAGCAGCTTGGTTGTAGGGGGGGCTGAAGCTTTCTTT. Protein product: CASSLVVGGAEAFF.

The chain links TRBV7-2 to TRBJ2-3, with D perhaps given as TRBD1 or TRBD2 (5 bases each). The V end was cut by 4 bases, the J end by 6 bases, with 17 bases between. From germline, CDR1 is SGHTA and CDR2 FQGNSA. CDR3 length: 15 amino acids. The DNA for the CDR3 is TGTGCCAGCAGCTCCGGACCGGGACGAATCGATACGCAGTATTTT. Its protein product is CASSSGPGRIDTQYF.

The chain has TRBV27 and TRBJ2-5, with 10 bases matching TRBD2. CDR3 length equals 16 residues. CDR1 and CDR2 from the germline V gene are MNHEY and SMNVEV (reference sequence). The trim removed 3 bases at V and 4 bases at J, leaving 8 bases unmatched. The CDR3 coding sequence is TGTGCCAGCAGTTTCACGGGACTAGCGAGAGGAGAGACCCAGTACTTC. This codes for CASSFTGLARGETQYF.

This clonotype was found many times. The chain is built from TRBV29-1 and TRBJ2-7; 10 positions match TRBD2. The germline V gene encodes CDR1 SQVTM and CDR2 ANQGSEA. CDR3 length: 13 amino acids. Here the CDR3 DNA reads TGCAGTGGACTAGCGGCGGCGTCCTACGAGCAGTACTTC. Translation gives CSGLAAASYEQYF.

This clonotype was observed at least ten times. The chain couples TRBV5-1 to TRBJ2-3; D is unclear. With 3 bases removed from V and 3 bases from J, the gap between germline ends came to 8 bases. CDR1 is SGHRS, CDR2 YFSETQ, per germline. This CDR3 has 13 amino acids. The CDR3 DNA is TGCGCCAGCAGCTCAAGGGTGACAGATACGCAGTATTTT. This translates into CASSSRVTDTQYF.

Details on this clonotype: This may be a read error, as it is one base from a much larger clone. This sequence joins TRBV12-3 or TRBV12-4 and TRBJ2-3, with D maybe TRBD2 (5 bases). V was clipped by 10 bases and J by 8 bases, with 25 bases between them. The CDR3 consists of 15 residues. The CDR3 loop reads CATMRPAEGLGTQYF. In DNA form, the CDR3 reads TGTGCCACCATGCGACCAGCAGAGGGTTTGGGTACGCAGTATTTT.